A selection of T cell receptor beta chains follows, all from one sample in a study of blood T cell repertoires in COVID-19. Only in-frame clones appear in the TCRdb table, and some are missing; sequencing was by immunoSEQ multiplex PCR. The data contain around 300,000 clones, 85% to 90% of them singletons. The sequenced material came from PBMCs or T cells enriched from blood (not recorded which). Source of these receptors: a woman aged 60-75 years in a cohort exposed to, infected with or recovered from COVID-19 (not recorded which). Each CDR3 is given with its conserved first and last residue. Each record gives: J gene, V gene, D gene, clone size, CDR3 DNA, CDR3 protein. The D gene is left open where the match is weak. Some rows mark clone size as missing; the rest say once, few, many or name a class of expanded clone.

>TRBJ2-2|TRBV5-6|NA|NA
TGTGCCAGCAGCTTGTGGGGGACACCTCAACGGGCCGGGGAGCTGTTTTTT
CASSLWGTPQRAGELFF
>TRBJ2-7|TRBV27|TRBD1|NA
TGTGCCAGCAGTTTTTCCGGGACAGGGCGGATCGAGCAGTACTTC
CASSFSGTGRIEQYF
>TRBJ2-3|TRBV28|TRBD2|NA
TGTGCCAGCAGGGCCCATAGCGGGAGGGCTCGATACACCACAGATACGCAGTATTTT
CASRAHSGRARYTTDTQYF
>TRBJ1-4|TRBV2|NA|NA
TGTGCCAGCAGTGAACGGGCAGGGCTACGTGATGAAAAACTGTTTTTT
CASSERAGLRDEKLFF
>TRBJ2-5|TRBV7-2|NA|NA
TGTGCCAGCAGACAGACACCTGGAATCCAAGAGACCCAGTACTTC
CASRQTPGIQETQYF
>TRBJ2-1|TRBV4-2|TRBD2|few
TGTGCCAGCAGCCAAGTACTAGCGGGTAGCTCCTACAATGAGCAGTTCTTC
CASSQVLAGSSYNEQFF
>TRBJ2-1|TRBV21-1|NA|NA
TGTGCCAGCAGCAAAGGGGGGCTAGCGGGAGGGCCTTACAATGAGCAGTTCTTC
CASSKGGLAGGPYNEQFF
>TRBJ2-4|TRBV5-1|NA|NA
TGCGCCAGCAGCTTCGGGGGTGTCGACAAAAACATTCAGTACTTC
CASSFGGVDKNIQYF
>TRBJ1-2|TRBV30|NA|NA
TGTGCCTGGAGTAATCCAGGGACTAACTATGGCTACACCTTC
CAWSNPGTNYGYTF
>TRBJ2-3|TRBV20-1|NA|NA
TGCAGTGCTAGTCACAGGGTTCCAGATACGCAGTATTTT
CSASHRVPDTQYF
>TRBJ2-2|TRBV28|TRBD2|NA
TGTGCCAGCACCTCAGCGGGGGGGTCCACCGGGGAGCTGTTTTTT
CASTSAGGSTGELFF
>TRBJ2-4|TRBV7-2|NA|NA
TGTGCCAGCAGTATTCCGGTAGCCAAAAACATTCAGTACTTC
CASSIPVAKNIQYF
>TRBJ2-5|TRBV7-2|TRBD2|NA
TGTGCCAGCAGTCCAGCGACGGCGGGAGGGAAGGAGACCCAGTACTTC
CASSPATAGGKETQYF
>TRBJ1-4|TRBV20-1|NA|NA
TGCAGTGCTAGTCAGGGCCCAAATGAAAAACTGTTTTTT
CSASQGPNEKLFF
>TRBJ1-6|TRBV7-9|NA|NA
TGTGCCAGCAGTCAACAGGTATCACACCTCCACTTT
CASSQQVSHLHF